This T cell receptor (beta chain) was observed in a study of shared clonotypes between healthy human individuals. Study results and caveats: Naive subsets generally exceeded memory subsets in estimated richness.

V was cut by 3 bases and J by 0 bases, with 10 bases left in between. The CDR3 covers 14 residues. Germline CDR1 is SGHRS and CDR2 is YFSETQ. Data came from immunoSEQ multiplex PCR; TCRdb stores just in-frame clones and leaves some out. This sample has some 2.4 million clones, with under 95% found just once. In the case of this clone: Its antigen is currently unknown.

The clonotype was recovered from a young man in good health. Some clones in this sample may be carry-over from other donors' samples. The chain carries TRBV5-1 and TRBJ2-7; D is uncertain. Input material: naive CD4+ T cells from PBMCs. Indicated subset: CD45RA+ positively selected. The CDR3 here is CASSSGFASYEQYF. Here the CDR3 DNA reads TGCGCCAGCAGCTCTGGATTCGCCTCCTACGAGCAGTACTTC.